The 20 T cell receptor beta chains given below trace back to one sample, sequenced in a study of cytomegalovirus exposure and HLA in healthy donors. The PCR employed 60 Vbeta primers together with 13 Jbeta primers. Clones were sequenced by immunoSEQ multiplex PCR, and TCRdb holds only the in-frame ones, with some missing. The sample has some 120,000 clones, roughly four fifths seen once. Source material: PBMCs. The origin of the receptors is a male donor in good health and CMV-seropositive.

The chain combines TRBV5-4 with TRBJ2-1, with 10 bases identical to TRBD2. V gave up 7 bases and J gave up 0 bases; unmatched junction bases: 4. The CDR3 has 15 amino acids. Germline-derived CDR1 and CDR2 are SGHNT and YYREEE (reference sequence). CDR3 nucleotides: TGTGCCAGCCCGAGGACTAGCGGCTCCTACAATGAGCAGTTCTTC. It yields the protein CASPRTSGSYNEQFF.

The chain carries TRBV25-1 and TRBJ1-1; a weak D match, TRBD1 (6 bases). From germline, CDR1 is MGHDK and CDR2 SYGVNS. This CDR3 spans 14 amino acids. V dropped 5 bases and J dropped 1 base, with 11 bases sitting between them. DNA of the CDR3: TGTGCCAGCAGTCTAATGACAGGGAACACTGAAGCTTTCTTT. Its translation: CASSLMTGNTEAFF.

The chain has TRBV30 and TRBJ1-1; maybe TRBD1 (5 bases). CDR3 size: 14 residues. V shed 0 bases and J shed 3 bases, with 11 bases lying between them. The germline gives CDR1 GTSNPN, CDR2 SVGIG (reference sequence). In DNA, the CDR3 is TGTGCCTGGAGTGTACTAGGAGGGGACACTGAAGCTTTCTTT. Its protein is CAWSVLGGDTEAFF. The whole variable domain, filled in from reference TRBV30 and TRBJ1-1, reads SQTIHQWPATLVQPVGSPLSLECTVEGTSNPNLYWYRQAAGRGLQLLFYSVGIGQISSEVPQNLSASRPQDRQFILSSKKLLLSDSGFYLCAWSVLGGDTEAFFGQGTRLTVV.

The rearrangement links TRBV30 to TRBJ1-1; the D gene is possibly TRBD1 (5 bases). Looked up from germline, CDR1 is GTSNPN and CDR2 is SVGIG (reference sequence). Trimming left V 5 bases short and J 1 base short, with 11 bases between. The length of the CDR3 is 13 residues. CDR3 coding DNA: TGTGCCTGGGAAGGGGCGCGGAACACTGAAGCTTTCTTT. As protein: CAWEGARNTEAFF.

The V call is TRBV25-1, the J call TRBJ2-3, with D possibly being TRBD2 (7 bases). There are 15 residues in the CDR3. With 6 bases removed from V and 3 bases from J, the gap between germline ends came to 16 bases. Germline loops: CDR1 MGHDK, CDR2 SYGVNS. CDR3 coding DNA: TGTGCCAGCAGAGTTGGGGGGGGGCAGACAGATACGCAGTATTTT. It specifies CASRVGGGQTDTQYF.

This chain uses TRBV7-2 with TRBJ2-5, with TRBD2 matching over 10 bases. The DNA end favors TRBJ2-7, so the J call may be wrong. The CDR3 extends over 15 amino acids. Germline lookup yields CDR1 SGHTA and CDR2 FQGNSA. CDR3 sequence (DNA): TGTGCCAGCAGTTCCGGACTAGCGGTATTTTACGAGCAGTACTTC. Translating it yields CASSSGLAVFYEQYF.

The J gene is TRBJ2-3, the V gene TRBV7-9; D unresolved. Germline V gene data show CDR1 as SEHNR and CDR2 as FQNEAQ (reference sequence). The CDR3 loop spans 11 amino acids. V shed 7 bases and J shed 5 bases, with 7 bases lying between them. For the CDR3, the DNA is TGTGCCAGCACCCTAGGAGATACGCAGTATTTT. The encoded protein is CASTLGDTQYF.

The CDR3 region has the DNA TGTGCCAGCAGTTACTCGGCTAGAGCGAACACCGGGGAGCTGTTTTTT. It encodes CASSYSARANTGELFF. This sequence joins TRBV6-6 and TRBJ2-2, with D unclear. Germline V lookup: CDR1 MNHNY, CDR2 SVGAGI (reference sequence). CDR3 length: 16 amino acids. V lost 0 bases to trimming and J lost 0 bases, with 8 bases between them.

The chain recombines TRBV7-9 with TRBJ1-6; D is possibly TRBD1 (5 bases). V gave up 0 bases and J gave up 9 bases, with 9 bases separating them. The CDR3 runs 14 residues. Germline-derived CDR1 and CDR2 are SEHNR and FQNEAQ (reference sequence). The chain's CDR3 is CASSLAGDGSPLHF. CDR3 nucleotide sequence: TGTGCCAGCAGCTTAGCAGGGGATGGTTCACCCCTCCACTTT.

The chain carries TRBV6-5 and TRBJ1-1, with a tentative D call TRBD1 (5 bases). The CDR3 has 14 residues. Germline assignment: CDR1 MNHEY and CDR2 SVGAGI. Trimming stripped 5 bases from V and 3 bases from J, with 13 bases between. In nucleotides, the CDR3 is TGTGCCAGCAGTGGCGGGACCGCTTACACTGAAGCTTTCTTT. Protein sequence: CASSGGTAYTEAFF.

The chain couples TRBV28 to TRBJ2-5; a possible D gene is TRBD2 (5 bases). Trimming removed 3 bases from V and 0 bases from J, with 17 bases in between. There are 17 residues in the CDR3. Germline CDR1 and CDR2: MDHEN and SYDVKM. The CDR3 here is CASSFDPKAEYQETQYF. The CDR3, as DNA: TGTGCCAGCAGTTTTGACCCCAAAGCGGAGTACCAAGAGACCCAGTACTTC.

The rearrangement links TRBV6-5 to TRBJ2-3, with D possibly being TRBD1 (5 bases). Trimming took 6 bases from V and 2 from J, leaving 15 bases between them. Germline loops: CDR1 MNHEY, CDR2 SVGAGI. The CDR3 is 15 amino acids. CDR3 residues: CASSDARAPTDTQYF. The CDR3 bases are TGTGCCAGCAGCGACGCCAGGGCACCCACAGATACGCAGTATTTT.

The chain recombines TRBV5-4 with TRBJ2-7; D might be TRBD2 (5 bases). Germline V gene data show CDR1 as SGHNT and CDR2 as YYREEE (reference sequence). The CDR3 has 13 residues. With 3 bases removed from V and 3 bases from J, the gap between germline ends came to 10 bases. CDR3 amino acids: CASSSPGIYEQYF. In nucleotides, the CDR3 is TGTGCCAGCAGCTCCCCCGGGATCTACGAGCAGTACTTC.

DNA for the CDR3: TGTGCCAGCAGTGAGCGGACAGCGGGAAACACCATATATTTT. Translating it yields CASSERTAGNTIYF. The chain couples TRBV25-1 to TRBJ1-3, with D possibly being TRBD1 (6 bases). Trimming shortened V by 3 bases and J by 4 bases, and 10 bases separated the two germline ends. CDR1 is MGHDK and CDR2 is SYGVNS in the germline V gene. The CDR3 spans 14 residues. The whole variable domain, remainder taken from reference TRBV25-1 and TRBJ1-3, is EADIYQTPRYLVIGTGKKITLECSQTMGHDKMYWYQQDPGMELHLIHYSYGVNSTEKGDLSSESTVSRIRTEHFPLTLESARPSHTSQYLCASSERTAGNTIYFGEGSWLTVV.

V and J are TRBV2 and TRBJ2-5; 9 bases match TRBD1. The V and J ends lost 4 bases and 5 bases, in that order; junction bases with no gene match: 5. The CDR3 sequence is 14 residues long. Germline V lookup: CDR1 SNHLY, CDR2 FYNNEI. The CDR3 DNA follows: TGTGCCAGCAGTGTCCCCGGGACAGGGGAGACCCAGTACTTC. Amino acids: CASSVPGTGETQYF.

The rearrangement uses TRBV4-3 and TRBJ1-3; tentative D call: TRBD1 (6 bases). The CDR3 has 14 residues. Germline V gene data show CDR1 as LGHNA and CDR2 as YSLEER. Between the trimmed V and J ends, which lost 3 bases and 0 bases, there was a span of 6 bases. CDR3 sequence: CASSQDSSGNTIYF. The CDR3 DNA follows: TGCGCCAGCAGCCAGGACAGCTCTGGAAACACCATATATTTT.

This clone was counted between two and nine times. J is TRBJ1-2 and V is TRBV10-3, with D uncertain. The CDR3 runs 12 residues. V was pared by 3 bases and J by 7 bases, with 9 bases between. In germline, CDR1 is ENHRY, CDR2 SYGVKD. The CDR3, as DNA: TGTGCCATCAGTGAAGACAAGCCTGGCTACACCTTC. It specifies CAISEDKPGYTF.

The gene calls are TRBV10-3 and TRBJ1-2; D is perhaps TRBD1 (5 bases). Germline V gene lookup returns CDR1 ENHRY and CDR2 SYGVKD. Trimming took 5 bases from V and 4 from J, leaving 8 bases between them. The CDR3 has 12 residues. This chain's CDR3 is CAISQGSYGYTF. The CDR3 coding sequence is TGTGCCATCAGTCAGGGATCCTATGGCTACACCTTC.

The chain links TRBV4-1 to TRBJ2-3; 10 bases are shared with TRBD2. In germline, CDR1 is MGHRA, CDR2 YSYEKL. The CDR3 is 21 amino acids. Unmatched junction bases numbered 19, after V lost 3 bases and J lost 1 base. The CDR3 bases are TGCGCCAGCAGCCATCCCGTTCTCGGAGCGGGAGGGAAGGGAGGCACAGATACGCAGTATTTT. Translation: CASSHPVLGAGGKGGTDTQYF.

This clone was observed a handful of times. J is TRBJ2-5 and V is TRBV29-1; 9 positions agree with TRBD2. The trim removed 2 bases at V and 4 bases at J, leaving 5 bases unmatched. The CDR3 spans 14 residues. The germline gives CDR1 SQVTM, CDR2 ANQGSEA. The CDR3 reads CSVELAGTTETQYF. The CDR3 coding sequence is TGCAGCGTTGAACTAGCGGGGACTACAGAGACCCAGTACTTC.